The source of this T cell receptor beta chain is a study of blood T cell repertoires in COVID-19. Study as a whole: There were acute and convalescent COVID-19 samples, and they came from the United States, Italy and Spain.

Recovered status applied to Cohort 3 donors who had two consecutive negative PCRs. It also applied to those with clearance or with symptom resolution. V lost 7 bases, J lost 2 bases, and 8 bases stayed unmatched. In germline, CDR1 is MNHEY, CDR2 SVGAGI. The CDR3 consists of 15 residues. In the authors' workflow: Estimates of nucleated cell counts were drawn from the amplification of reference gene primers. This table comes from immunoSEQ multiplex PCR, and its TCRdb copy is limited to in-frame clones, with some not included. D and trimming were read from the DNA, whereas the V and J calls and clone size are those reported in that table. In the table there are roughly 180,000 clones, around 85% of which are singletons.

V and J are TRBV6-5 and TRBJ2-5; 9 positions agree with TRBD2. This TCR was recovered from a man aged 35-49 years who had recovered from COVID-19. Sample: PBMCs or T cells enriched from blood (not recorded which). The CDR3 loop reads CASTLGAGGQETQYF. Written as DNA, the CDR3 is TGTGCCAGCACTCTAGGAGCGGGGGGACAAGAGACCCAGTACTTC.